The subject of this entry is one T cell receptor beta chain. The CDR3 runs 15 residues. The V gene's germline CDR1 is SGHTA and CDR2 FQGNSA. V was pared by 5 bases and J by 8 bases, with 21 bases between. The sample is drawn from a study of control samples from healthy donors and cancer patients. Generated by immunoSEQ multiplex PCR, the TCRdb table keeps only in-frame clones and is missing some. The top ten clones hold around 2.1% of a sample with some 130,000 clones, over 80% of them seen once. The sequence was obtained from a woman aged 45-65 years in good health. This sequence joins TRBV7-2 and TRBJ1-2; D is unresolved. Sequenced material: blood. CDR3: CASSPYPAGGPGYTF. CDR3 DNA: TGTGCCAGCAGCCCCTACCCCGCAGGAGGTCCGGGCTACACCTTC.